A selection of T cell receptor beta chains follows, all from one sample in a study of blood T cells in healthy people across ages. MiXCR, run by TCRdb on the 5' RACE reads, gives a single entry per CDR3 protein. The profile shows about 1.8 million distinct CDR3 sequences, just under 50% of them singletons. The sample consisted of blood. Source of these receptors: a woman in her thirties or forties in good health. CDR3s include the opening cysteine and the closing phenylalanine or tryptophan. The order of the fields is clone size, D gene, J gene, V gene, CDR3 protein, CDR3 DNA. D genes are given only for firm matches. Clone sizes are given selectively: once, few, many, or a class where the clone is expanded.

few TRBD2 TRBJ2-5 TRBV20-1 CSAGLAGGYQETQYF TGCAGTGCCGGACTAGCGGGGGGGTACCAAGAGACCCAGTACTTC
few . TRBJ2-3 TRBV28 CASSPGTFSQYF TGTGCCAGCAGTCCGGGGACTTTTTCGCAGTATTTT
. . TRBJ1-1 TRBV6-5 CASRLDHMGLAFF TGTGCCAGCAGGCTCGATCACATGGGTTTAGCTTTCTTT
. . TRBJ2-5 TRBV7-2 CGSSLGLAYGTQYF TGTGGCAGCAGCTTAGGGCTAGCATATGGGACCCAGTACTTC
. TRBD1 TRBJ2-7 TRBV2 CATSGTVAYEQYF TGTGCCACTTCCGGGACAGTGGCCTACGAGCAGTACTTC
few TRBD2 TRBJ2-5 TRBV7-8 CASSIRTSGAQETQYF TGTGCCAGCAGCATAAGGACTAGCGGGGCGCAAGAGACCCAGTACTTC
. . TRBJ2-5 TRBV3-1 CASSHRGAGSKETQYF TGTGCCAGCAGCCACCGGGGCGCGGGGAGCAAAGAGACCCAGTACTTC
. TRBD2 TRBJ2-1 TRBV5-6 CASSQLAGGQFF TGTGCCAGCAGCCAACTAGCGGGGGGGCAGTTCTTC
. TRBD2 TRBJ2-7 TRBV28 CATTLAGGSYEQYF TGTGCCACGACCCTAGCGGGGGGCTCCTACGAGCAGTACTTC
. . TRBJ2-7 TRBV11-2 CASSSGYLEVEQYF TGTGCCAGCAGCAGCGGGTATTTAGAGGTCGAGCAGTACTTC
. TRBD2 TRBJ2-1 TRBV5-1 CASSFLAGRSYNEQFF TGCGCCAGCAGCTTCCTAGCGGGGAGGTCCTACAATGAGCAGTTCTTC
. . TRBJ2-1 TRBV27 CASSLQWTMTYNEQFF TGTGCCAGCAGTCTACAATGGACTATGACCTACAATGAGCAGTTCTTC
. . TRBJ1-5 TRBV28 CASCAPGENQPQHF TGTGCCAGCTGTGCCCCGGGAGAGAATCAGCCCCAGCATTTT
. TRBD2 TRBJ2-1 TRBV6-2/TRBV6-3 CASKLAGRNEQFF TGTGCCAGCAAGCTAGCGGGGAGGAATGAGCAGTTCTTC
. TRBD2 TRBJ2-3 TRBV10-3 CAISESGGTSGDTDTQYF TGTGCCATCAGTGAGTCAGGAGGGACTAGCGGGGACACAGATACGCAGTATTTT
once . TRBJ1-5 TRBV6-1 CASSERGRSNQPQHF TGTGCCAGCAGTGAAAGAGGCAGGAGCAATCAGCCCCAGCATTTT
. . TRBJ2-7 TRBV4-1 CASSQESGVIYEQYF TGCGCCAGCAGCCAAGAGTCAGGAGTAATCTACGAGCAGTACTTC
. . TRBJ1-2 TRBV20-1 CSARDRETSLYGYTF TGCAGTGCTAGAGATCGGGAAACCAGCCTCTATGGCTACACCTTC
. TRBD2 TRBJ2-7 TRBV20-1 CSESGTRSYEQYF TGCAGTGAGTCCGGGACTAGATCCTACGAGCAGTACTTC
. . TRBJ2-4 TRBV6-5 CASSYSETGNIQYF TGTGCCAGCAGTTATTCCGAGACCGGGAACATTCAGTACTTC
few . TRBJ2-1 TRBV4-3 CASSQELALREQFF TGCGCCAGCAGCCAAGAACTTGCTTTGCGCGAGCAGTTCTTC
few . TRBJ2-5 TRBV4-2 CASSPTSGAGETQYF TGTGCCAGCAGCCCTACGTCGGGGGCCGGGGAGACCCAGTACTTC
. . TRBJ1-2 TRBV7-9 CASRNEGSLGYTF TGTGCCAGCAGAAATGAGGGGTCCCTTGGCTACACCTTC
. TRBD1 TRBJ1-1 TRBV29-1 CSVDIRGTEAFF TGCAGCGTCGACATCAGGGGGACTGAAGCTTTCTTT
few . TRBJ2-5 TRBV6-1 CASSYDPTGYQETQYF TGTGCCAGCAGTTACGATCCAACAGGGTACCAAGAGACCCAGTACTTC
. TRBD1 TRBJ2-1 TRBV4-3 CASSQDLGTGAYNEQFF TGCGCCAGCAGCCAAGATCTCGGGACAGGGGCCTACAATGAGCAGTTCTTC
few TRBD2 TRBJ2-7 TRBV27 CASSPGLAAYEQYF TGTGCCAGCAGTCCGGGACTAGCGGCCTACGAGCAGTACTTC
few . TRBJ1-2 TRBV7-9 CASSSASGTYYTF TGTGCCAGCAGCTCAGCGTCGGGGACCTACTACACCTTC
. . TRBJ2-3 TRBV20-1 CSARKSAGGPDTQYF TGCAGTGCTAGAAAGTCTGCCGGGGGACCAGATACGCAGTATTTT
. TRBD2 TRBJ2-1 TRBV4-3 CASSQDPRLAGAPYNEQFF TGCGCCAGCAGCCAAGATCCCCGACTAGCGGGGGCACCCTACAATGAGCAGTTCTTC
few . TRBJ1-2 TRBV20-1 CSARGPAGIYYGYTF TGCAGTGCTCGGGGCCCAGCCGGGATATACTATGGCTACACCTTC
few . TRBJ2-7 TRBV27 CASSSYRGGEQYF TGTGCCAGCAGTAGTTATCGAGGCGGCGAGCAGTACTTC
. . TRBJ1-2 TRBV12-3/TRBV12-4 CASSRGATPGSYTF TGTGCCAGCAGTCGGGGGGCTACCCCTGGGAGCTACACCTTC
. TRBD1 TRBJ1-1 TRBV4-1 CASSHVDRGRGEAFF TGCGCCAGCAGCCATGTTGACAGGGGGAGAGGTGAAGCTTTCTTT
. . TRBJ2-3 TRBV12-3/TRBV12-4 CASNARGLSTDAQYF TGTGCCAGCAATGCTCGGGGGCTCAGCACAGATGCGCAGTATTTT
once TRBD1 TRBJ2-7 TRBV9 CASSVDGTGGTYEQYF TGTGCCAGCAGCGTGGACGGGACAGGTGGGACCTACGAGCAGTACTTC
. TRBD2 TRBJ2-1 TRBV20-1 CSARDGTSGGAGSYNEQFF TGCAGTGCTAGAGATGGGACTAGCGGGGGGGCCGGCTCCTACAATGAGCAGTTCTTC